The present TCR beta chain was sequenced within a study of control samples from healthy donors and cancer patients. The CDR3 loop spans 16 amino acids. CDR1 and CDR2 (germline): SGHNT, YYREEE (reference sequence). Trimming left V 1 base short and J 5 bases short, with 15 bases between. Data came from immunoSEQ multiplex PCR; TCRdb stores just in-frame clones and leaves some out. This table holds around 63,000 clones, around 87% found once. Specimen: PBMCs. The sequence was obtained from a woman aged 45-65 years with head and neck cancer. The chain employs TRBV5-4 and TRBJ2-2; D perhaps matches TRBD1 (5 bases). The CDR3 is CASSLSQGGKTGELFF. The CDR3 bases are TGTGCCAGCAGCTTGTCCCAGGGTGGGAAGACCGGGGAGCTGTTTTTT.